The rows below give T cell receptor beta chains drawn from one sample of a study of T cell repertoires in urothelial bladder cancer. Method: immunoSEQ multiplex PCR; TCRdb's copy keeps in-frame clones and lacks some. Here the sample spans almost 9,000 clones, 50% to 75% being singletons. The material sequenced was tumor-infiltrating cells from bladder cancer. Source of these receptors: a human donor with urothelial carcinoma. Each CDR3 is given with its conserved first and last residue. Each record gives: CDR3 protein, CDR3 DNA, clone size, J gene, D gene, V gene. The D gene is left open where the match is weak. A row's size may be missing; if present it is once, few, many or a size class.

cdr3_aa: CASSEFRDRGELFF
cdr3_nt: TGTGCCAGCAGTGAATTCAGGGACCGGGGGGAGCTGTTTTTT
clone_size: -
j_call: TRBJ2-2
d_call: -
v_call: TRBV6-1

cdr3_aa: CASSYFDEQFF
cdr3_nt: TGTGCCAGCAGCTACTTCGATGAGCAGTTCTTC
clone_size: -
j_call: TRBJ2-1
d_call: -
v_call: TRBV5-8

cdr3_aa: CASSLSLDRSYNEQFF
cdr3_nt: TGCGCCAGCAGCTTGTCACTGGACCGCTCCTACAATGAGCAGTTCTTC
clone_size: -
j_call: TRBJ2-1
d_call: -
v_call: TRBV5-1

cdr3_aa: CASSQHNRGAGNTIYF
cdr3_nt: TGTGCCAGCAGCCAACATAACAGGGGTGCTGGAAACACCATATATTTT
clone_size: -
j_call: TRBJ1-3
d_call: TRBD1
v_call: TRBV16

cdr3_aa: CASSLRGSPTDTQYF
cdr3_nt: TGTGCCAGCAGTTTAAGGGGATCACCCACAGATACGCAGTATTTT
clone_size: -
j_call: TRBJ2-3
d_call: -
v_call: TRBV27

cdr3_aa: CASSSGTGKNTEAFF
cdr3_nt: TGCGCCAGCAGTTCTGGGACAGGGAAAAACACTGAAGCTTTCTTT
clone_size: few
j_call: TRBJ1-1
d_call: TRBD1
v_call: TRBV10-1

cdr3_aa: CASSIDLDREGEHNQPQHF
cdr3_nt: TGTGCCAGTAGTATAGACCTCGACAGGGAGGGGGAACACAATCAGCCCCAGCATTTT
clone_size: large
j_call: TRBJ1-5
d_call: TRBD1
v_call: TRBV19

cdr3_aa: CASSSPENEKLFF
cdr3_nt: TGTGCCAGCAGCTCCCCGGAAAATGAAAAACTGTTTTTT
clone_size: -
j_call: TRBJ1-4
d_call: -
v_call: TRBV28

cdr3_aa: CASSLSLGSEAFF
cdr3_nt: TGTGCCAGCAGCCTGAGTTTGGGGTCTGAAGCTTTCTTT
clone_size: -
j_call: TRBJ1-1
d_call: -
v_call: TRBV7-7

cdr3_aa: CSVATGRSYNEQFF
cdr3_nt: TGCAGCGTTGCTACAGGGCGCTCCTACAATGAGCAGTTCTTC
clone_size: -
j_call: TRBJ2-1
d_call: -
v_call: TRBV29-1

cdr3_aa: CASRTDRDRPIDEQYF
cdr3_nt: TGTGCCAGCAGGACTGACCGGGACAGGCCTATAGACGAGCAGTACTTC
clone_size: few
j_call: TRBJ2-7
d_call: TRBD1
v_call: TRBV27

cdr3_aa: CASSVGDRGSPLHF
cdr3_nt: TGTGCCAGCAGCGTAGGGGACAGGGGATCACCCCTCCACTTT
clone_size: -
j_call: TRBJ1-6
d_call: TRBD1
v_call: TRBV9

cdr3_aa: CASSISGQGISEQYF
cdr3_nt: TGTGCCAGTAGTATATCGGGACAGGGAATTTCCGAGCAGTACTTC
clone_size: -
j_call: TRBJ2-7
d_call: TRBD1
v_call: TRBV19

cdr3_aa: CASSPGQIYEQFF
cdr3_nt: TGTGCCAGCAGCCCCGGACAAATTTATGAGCAGTTCTTC
clone_size: -
j_call: TRBJ2-1
d_call: -
v_call: TRBV7-6

cdr3_aa: CASSYAPPSNEQFF
cdr3_nt: TGTGCCAGCAGTTACGCCCCCCCCAGCAATGAGCAGTTCTTC
clone_size: -
j_call: TRBJ2-1
d_call: -
v_call: TRBV2

cdr3_aa: CASSKAGGSYEQFF
cdr3_nt: TGCGCCAGCAGTAAGGCGGGGGGGTCGTATGAGCAGTTCTTC
clone_size: once
j_call: TRBJ2-1
d_call: TRBD2
v_call: TRBV10-1

cdr3_aa: CASSRAGYTEAFF
cdr3_nt: TGTGCCAGCAGTAGGGCAGGGTACACTGAAGCTTTCTTT
clone_size: -
j_call: TRBJ1-1
d_call: -
v_call: TRBV27

cdr3_aa: CASSEGQGDYGYTF
cdr3_nt: TGTGCCAGCAGTGAGGGACAGGGGGACTATGGCTACACCTTC
clone_size: -
j_call: TRBJ1-2
d_call: TRBD1
v_call: TRBV25-1

cdr3_aa: CASSKGGRNQPQHF
cdr3_nt: TGTGCCAGCAGCAAAGGGGGTCGGAATCAGCCCCAGCATTTT
clone_size: -
j_call: TRBJ1-5
d_call: -
v_call: TRBV9

cdr3_aa: CSVDGSGGAFLAKNIQYF
cdr3_nt: TGCAGCGTTGATGGTAGCGGGGGGGCCTTTTTAGCCAAAAACATTCAGTACTTC
clone_size: -
j_call: TRBJ2-4
d_call: TRBD2
v_call: TRBV29-1

cdr3_aa: CASSLRGNTEAFF
cdr3_nt: TGCGCCAGCAGCTTGAGAGGGAACACTGAAGCTTTCTTT
clone_size: hyperexpanded
j_call: TRBJ1-1
d_call: -
v_call: TRBV5-1

cdr3_aa: CASSPHLDQPQHF
cdr3_nt: TGTGCCAGCAGCCCTCACCTCGATCAGCCCCAGCATTTT
clone_size: -
j_call: TRBJ1-5
d_call: -
v_call: TRBV6-5

cdr3_aa: CASSESPKAGYTF
cdr3_nt: TGTGCCAGCAGTGAAAGCCCCAAGGCGGGCTACACCTTC
clone_size: -
j_call: TRBJ1-2
d_call: -
v_call: TRBV2

cdr3_aa: CASSVVGPRNTEAFF
cdr3_nt: TGTGCCAGTAGTGTGGTCGGCCCCCGGAACACTGAAGCTTTCTTT
clone_size: -
j_call: TRBJ1-1
d_call: -
v_call: TRBV19

cdr3_aa: CASSSSAGSPYGYTF
cdr3_nt: TGTGCCAGTAGTTCCTCAGCGGGGTCTCCCTATGGCTACACCTTC
clone_size: -
j_call: TRBJ1-2
d_call: -
v_call: TRBV19

cdr3_aa: CASSVTELNTEAFF
cdr3_nt: TGTGCCAGCAGCGTAACAGAGTTGAACACTGAAGCTTTCTTT
clone_size: -
j_call: TRBJ1-1
d_call: -
v_call: TRBV9

cdr3_aa: CASSILRGQGNSPLHF
cdr3_nt: TGTGCCAGTAGTATACTCAGGGGTCAGGGAAATTCACCCCTCCACTTT
clone_size: -
j_call: TRBJ1-6
d_call: -
v_call: TRBV19

cdr3_aa: CASSVFSGGNEQFF
cdr3_nt: TGTGCCAGCAGCGTATTCTCGGGGGGGAATGAGCAGTTCTTC
clone_size: once
j_call: TRBJ2-1
d_call: TRBD2
v_call: TRBV9

cdr3_aa: CASSNQLDQPQHF
cdr3_nt: TGTGCCAGTAGTAACCAGCTTGATCAGCCCCAGCATTTT
clone_size: -
j_call: TRBJ1-5
d_call: -
v_call: TRBV19

cdr3_aa: CASSSGGQGFGYTF
cdr3_nt: TGCGCCAGCAGCTCTGGGGGACAGGGGTTCGGCTACACCTTC
clone_size: -
j_call: TRBJ1-2
d_call: TRBD1
v_call: TRBV5-1

cdr3_aa: CASSQPYNEQFF
cdr3_nt: TGTGCCAGCAGCCAACCATACAATGAGCAGTTCTTC
clone_size: few
j_call: TRBJ2-1
d_call: -
v_call: TRBV4-2

cdr3_aa: CASALWEENTEAFF
cdr3_nt: TGTGCCTCCGCCCTTTGGGAAGAGAACACTGAAGCTTTCTTT
clone_size: few
j_call: TRBJ1-1
d_call: -
v_call: TRBV6-5

cdr3_aa: CASGTGGGYTF
cdr3_nt: TGTGCCAGCGGAACAGGGGGGGGCTACACCTTC
clone_size: -
j_call: TRBJ1-2
d_call: TRBD1
v_call: TRBV7-2

cdr3_aa: CASSLSTGGWYNEQFF
cdr3_nt: TGTGCCAGCAGCTTATCGACAGGGGGGTGGTACAATGAGCAGTTCTTC
clone_size: many
j_call: TRBJ2-1
d_call: TRBD1
v_call: TRBV7-7

cdr3_aa: CASSLVLGETGNTIYF
cdr3_nt: TGTGCCAGCAGCTTAGTTTTAGGGGAAACTGGAAACACCATATATTTT
clone_size: -
j_call: TRBJ1-3
d_call: -
v_call: TRBV11-2

cdr3_aa: CASSLLGGQGADGYTF
cdr3_nt: TGTGCCAGCAGCTTGTTGGGGGGACAGGGGGCGGACGGCTACACCTTC
clone_size: -
j_call: TRBJ1-2
d_call: TRBD1
v_call: TRBV5-4

cdr3_aa: CASTPGGNTEAFF
cdr3_nt: TGTGCCAGCACGCCCGGCGGAAACACTGAAGCTTTCTTT
clone_size: -
j_call: TRBJ1-1
d_call: -
v_call: TRBV6-5

cdr3_aa: CAGSLDFQPQHF
cdr3_nt: TGTGCCGGCAGCTTGGACTTTCAGCCCCAGCATTTT
clone_size: -
j_call: TRBJ1-5
d_call: -
v_call: TRBV5-4

cdr3_aa: CASGATPRSYNEQFF
cdr3_nt: TGTGCTAGTGGCGCGACACCTCGCTCCTACAATGAGCAGTTCTTC
clone_size: -
j_call: TRBJ2-1
d_call: -
v_call: TRBV12-5

cdr3_aa: CASSYTYVGTGDEQYF
cdr3_nt: TGTGCCAGCAGTTACACGTACGTTGGGACAGGGGACGAGCAGTACTTC
clone_size: few
j_call: TRBJ2-7
d_call: TRBD1
v_call: TRBV6-5

cdr3_aa: CASSPTEGNYGYTF
cdr3_nt: TGCGCCAGCAGCCCGACCGAGGGGAACTATGGCTACACCTTC
clone_size: -
j_call: TRBJ1-2
d_call: -
v_call: TRBV5-1

cdr3_aa: CASSQGLAGDTSTDTQYF
cdr3_nt: TGCGCCAGCAGCCAAGGGCTAGCGGGGGACACTAGCACAGATACGCAGTATTTT
clone_size: few
j_call: TRBJ2-3
d_call: TRBD2
v_call: TRBV4-1

cdr3_aa: CASSLVTGPPTIYEQYF
cdr3_nt: TGTGCCAGCAGTTTAGTTACAGGGCCTCCTACCATCTACGAGCAGTACTTC
clone_size: -
j_call: TRBJ2-7
d_call: -
v_call: TRBV27

cdr3_aa: CASSQGVRSGNTIYF
cdr3_nt: TGCGCCAGCAGCCAAGGGGTGAGGTCTGGAAACACCATATATTTT
clone_size: -
j_call: TRBJ1-3
d_call: -
v_call: TRBV4-3

cdr3_aa: CASSRTSSTGRNSPLHF
cdr3_nt: TGCGCCAGCAGCCGTACCTCTTCGACAGGGCGGAATTCACCCCTCCACTTT
clone_size: -
j_call: TRBJ1-6
d_call: TRBD1
v_call: TRBV4-3

cdr3_aa: CASSQDSEHYYEQYF
cdr3_nt: TGCGCCAGCAGCCAAGACTCGGAACACTACTACGAGCAGTACTTC
clone_size: -
j_call: TRBJ2-7
d_call: -
v_call: TRBV4-1

cdr3_aa: CASSKEKGRITEQYF
cdr3_nt: TGTGCCAGCAGCAAAGAAAAGGGGCGGATTACCGAGCAGTACTTC
clone_size: -
j_call: TRBJ2-7
d_call: -
v_call: TRBV21-1

cdr3_aa: CASSLRVQGINYGYTF
cdr3_nt: TGCGCCAGCAGCTTGAGGGTTCAGGGGATTAACTATGGCTACACCTTC
clone_size: -
j_call: TRBJ1-2
d_call: -
v_call: TRBV5-1

cdr3_aa: CASSGDLPFGYTF
cdr3_nt: TGCGCCAGCAGCGGGGACTTACCTTTCGGCTACACCTTC
clone_size: once
j_call: TRBJ1-2
d_call: -
v_call: TRBV4-1

cdr3_aa: CASTINQRDGYTF
cdr3_nt: TGTGCCAGCACCATAAACCAAAGGGATGGCTACACCTTC
clone_size: medium-sized
j_call: TRBJ1-2
d_call: -
v_call: TRBV2

cdr3_aa: CASSLGAGSNQPQHF
cdr3_nt: TGCGCCAGCAGCTTGGGGGCAGGGAGCAATCAGCCCCAGCATTTT
clone_size: -
j_call: TRBJ1-5
d_call: -
v_call: TRBV5-1

cdr3_aa: CASSLLWRGPRDTQYF
cdr3_nt: TGTGCCAGCAGCTTACTCTGGCGGGGGCCCAGAGATACGCAGTATTTT
clone_size: -
j_call: TRBJ2-3
d_call: -
v_call: TRBV11-2

cdr3_aa: CASSLAHGRGEKLFF
cdr3_nt: TGTGCCAGCAGCTTAGCCCATGGGAGGGGAGAAAAACTGTTTTTT
clone_size: -
j_call: TRBJ1-4
d_call: -
v_call: TRBV11-2

cdr3_aa: CASSFRGNIPYNEQFF
cdr3_nt: TGCGCCAGCAGCTTTAGGGGAAATATCCCTTACAATGAGCAGTTCTTC
clone_size: few
j_call: TRBJ2-1
d_call: -
v_call: TRBV5-1

cdr3_aa: CASSPRDRVTALYGYTF
cdr3_nt: TGTGCCAGCAGCCCCCGGGACAGGGTTACTGCCCTATATGGCTACACCTTC
clone_size: few
j_call: TRBJ1-2
d_call: TRBD1
v_call: TRBV5-6

cdr3_aa: CASSGPGRSPLHF
cdr3_nt: TGTGCCAGCAGTGGGCCAGGGCGCTCACCCCTCCACTTT
clone_size: few
j_call: TRBJ1-6
d_call: -
v_call: TRBV27

cdr3_aa: CASSYGAGQGEAFF
cdr3_nt: TGTGCCAGCAGTTACGGGGCGGGGCAGGGTGAAGCTTTCTTT
clone_size: -
j_call: TRBJ1-1
d_call: -
v_call: TRBV6-5

cdr3_aa: CASSLSETYEQYF
cdr3_nt: TGTGCCAGCAGCTTATCGGAGACCTACGAGCAGTACTTC
clone_size: -
j_call: TRBJ2-7
d_call: -
v_call: TRBV7-9